This is a list of T cell receptor beta chains from one sample in a study of shared clonotypes between healthy human individuals. Sequenced by immunoSEQ multiplex PCR; TCRdb stores in-frame clones only, minus some. The sample consists of about 2.1 million clones, about 92% of them appearing once. The sequenced material came from naive CD8+ T cells from PBMCs. The receptors stem from a man between 18 and 35 years old in good health. Some clones in this sample may be carry-over from other donors' samples. Each CDR3 is given with its conserved first and last residue. The D gene is left open where the match is weak. A row's size may be missing; if present it is once, few, many or a size class.

TRBJ2-3	.	TRBV10-3	.	CAISESLGKNTQYF	TGTGCCATCAGTGAGTCACTAGGGAAGAATACGCAGTATTTT
TRBJ2-5	TRBD2	TRBV7-8	.	CASWVGFREGGTGETQYF	TGTGCCAGCTGGGTCGGCTTTAGGGAGGGAGGCACGGGGGAGACCCAGTACTTC
TRBJ2-5	TRBD1	TRBV4-2	.	CASSQEVNRGLMETQYF	TGTGCCAGCAGCCAAGAGGTCAACAGGGGGTTGATGGAGACCCAGTACTTC
TRBJ2-1	TRBD2	TRBV7-9	.	CASSLPSLRGRPGEQFF	TGTGCCAGCAGCCTCCCCTCGCTGCGCGGGAGGCCCGGGGAGCAGTTCTTC
TRBJ1-1	.	TRBV9	.	CASSPGGYTEAFF	TGTGCCAGCAGCCCCGGTGGGTACACTGAAGCTTTCTTT
TRBJ2-7	.	TRBV27	.	CASSLSYSRDFGEQYF	TGTGCCAGCAGTTTATCGTATTCCAGGGACTTTGGCGAGCAGTACTTC
TRBJ2-5	.	TRBV29-1	.	CSVVGPQETQYF	TGCAGCGTTGTAGGCCCCCAAGAGACCCAGTACTTC
TRBJ1-1	.	TRBV27	.	CASSLGRMNTEAFF	TGTGCCAGCAGTTTAGGTAGGATGAACACTGAAGCTTTCTTT
TRBJ2-1	TRBD2	TRBV28	.	CASSPPREVYNEQFF	TGTGCCAGCAGCCCCCCGCGGGAGGTTTACAATGAGCAGTTCTTC
TRBJ2-3	TRBD1	TRBV2	once	CASRPGTGGFTDTQYF	TGTGCCAGCAGGCCCGGGACAGGGGGGTTCACAGATACGCAGTATTTT
TRBJ2-3	.	TRBV2	.	CASSDNTDTQYF	TGTGCCAGCAGTGACAACACAGATACGCAGTATTTT
TRBJ1-1	TRBD1	TRBV4-1	.	CASSQDLRVLTGLTEAFF	TGCGCCAGCAGCCAAGATTTGCGGGTGTTGACAGGGCTCACTGAAGCTTTCTTT
TRBJ2-6	.	TRBV11-2	.	CASTEGVAGANVLTF	TGTGCCAGCACCGAAGGGGTAGCTGGGGCCAACGTCCTGACTTTC
TRBJ2-1	TRBD2	TRBV5-5	.	CASTLRLAGGLPGNEQFF	TGTGCCAGCACCTTACGCCTAGCGGGAGGGCTTCCGGGAAATGAGCAGTTCTTC
TRBJ1-2	TRBD1	TRBV27	.	CASSPGQGTYGYTF	TGTGCCAGCAGCCCCGGACAGGGAACCTATGGCTACACCTTC
TRBJ2-1	.	TRBV19	.	CASGRGGIGNEQFF	TGTGCCAGTGGTCGGGGAGGAATCGGAAATGAGCAGTTCTTC
TRBJ1-1	.	TRBV9	few	CASSVAGFGTEAFF	TGTGCCAGCAGCGTAGCGGGGTTCGGCACTGAAGCTTTCTTT
TRBJ2-7	.	TRBV6-1	.	CASSYIGYEQYF	TGTGCCAGCAGTTATATTGGCTACGAGCAGTACTTC
TRBJ2-5	TRBD2	TRBV5-1	.	CASSGRLAGVQETQYF	TGCGCCAGCAGCGGTAGACTAGCGGGAGTCCAAGAGACCCAGTACTTC
TRBJ2-3	.	TRBV6-9	once	CASSYLYDPCGYIWTDTQYF	TGTGCCAGCAGTTATTTATATGACCCATGCGGATATATTTGGACAGATACGCAGTATTTT
TRBJ2-2	TRBD2	TRBV4-1	.	CASSPRGRGLAENTGELFF	TGCGCCAGCAGTCCTCGGGGCAGGGGACTAGCGGAGAACACCGGGGAGCTGTTTTTT
TRBJ2-7	.	TRBV7-9	.	CASSFQVNPYEQYF	TGTGCCAGCAGCTTCCAAGTAAACCCCTACGAGCAGTACTTC
TRBJ2-1	.	TRBV10-3	.	CAISDPPGSGNEQFF	TGTGCCATCAGTGACCCCCCCGGTAGCGGCAATGAGCAGTTCTTC
TRBJ2-7	.	TRBV21-1	.	CASTSRRDYYEQYF	TGTGCCAGCACCTCGCGGAGGGACTACTACGAGCAGTACTTC
TRBJ1-1	.	TRBV19	.	CASSIAGSSGETFF	TGTGCCAGTAGTATTGCGGGGTCCAGTGGCGAGACTTTCTTT
TRBJ2-2	.	TRBV7-9	.	CASSNRSAGPNTGELFF	TGTGCCAGCAGCAATCGTTCCGCAGGACCTAACACCGGGGAGCTGTTTTTT
TRBJ1-3	TRBD1	TRBV7-9	.	CASSPGQRISGNTIYF	TGTGCCAGCAGCCCGGGACAGAGAATTTCTGGAAACACCATATATTTT
TRBJ2-7	.	TRBV6-6	.	CASSPGPLSYEQYF	TGTGCCAGCAGTCCGGGACCACTCTCCTACGAGCAGTACTTC
TRBJ2-2	.	TRBV19	.	CASTGSGYTGELFF	TGTGCATCAACAGGGTCTGGCTACACCGGGGAGCTGTTTTTT
TRBJ2-2	.	TRBV29-1	once	CSVEGVGTLVTGELFF	TGCAGCGTTGAAGGAGTCGGGACTCTCGTAACCGGGGAGCTGTTTTTT
TRBJ1-1	.	TRBV5-4	.	CASSLGRVTEAFF	TGTGCCAGCAGCTTGGGCAGGGTCACTGAAGCTTTCTTT
TRBJ2-5	TRBD2	TRBV2	.	CASSEALAGGVVGTQYF	TGTGCCAGCAGTGAAGCACTAGCGGGAGGGGTAGTGGGGACCCAGTACTTC
TRBJ2-7	TRBD1	TRBV10-2	.	CASSESLTLGQALNSPSYEQYF	TGCGCCAGCAGTGAGTCCCTGACCCTTGGACAGGCCTTAAACTCCCCTTCCTACGAGCAGTACTTC
TRBJ2-7	.	TRBV7-6	.	CASSLVGQTEQYF	TGTGCCAGCAGCTTAGTTGGGCAGACCGAGCAGTACTTC
TRBJ1-1	TRBD1	TRBV5-8	.	CASRRTRDRGREGTEAFF	TGTGCCAGCAGGCGAACCCGGGACAGGGGGCGCGAGGGCACTGAAGCTTTCTTT
TRBJ2-7	.	TRBV27	.	CASSLWGANSYEQYF	TGTGCCAGCAGTTTATGGGGGGCCAACTCCTACGAGCAGTACTTC
TRBJ1-1	TRBD1	TRBV5-1	once	CASSPWDSYTEAFF	TGCGCCAGCAGCCCCTGGGACAGCTACACTGAAGCTTTCTTT
TRBJ2-7	TRBD1	TRBV5-1	.	CASSLETGYEQYF	TGCGCCAGCAGCTTGGAGACAGGGTACGAGCAGTACTTC
TRBJ2-2	TRBD2	TRBV7-9	once	CASSPPRQGGAGELFF	TGTGCCAGCAGCCCCCCCCGCCAGGGAGGGGCCGGGGAGCTGTTTTTT
TRBJ1-5	.	TRBV27	few	CASSLGSVNNQPQHF	TGTGCCAGCAGTTTGGGTTCGGTAAATAATCAGCCCCAGCATTTT
TRBJ2-7	.	TRBV27	.	CASSGRGKSYEQYF	TGTGCCAGCAGTGGCCGCGGGAAGTCCTACGAGCAGTACTTC
TRBJ2-1	TRBD2	TRBV5-8	.	CASSLGTSVNNEQFF	TGTGCCAGCAGCCTGGGGACTAGCGTTAACAATGAGCAGTTCTTC
TRBJ1-4	.	TRBV5-6	.	CASSSKGGDLIWGLFF	TGTGCCAGCAGCTCGAAAGGGGGAGACTTAATTTGGGGACTGTTTTTT
TRBJ2-1	TRBD2	TRBV29-1	.	CSVELAGVKITYNEQFF	TGCAGCGTTGAACTAGCGGGAGTTAAAATTACCTACAATGAGCAGTTCTTC
TRBJ2-7	TRBD2	TRBV4-3	.	CASSQEGGSSYEQYF	TGCGCCAGCAGCCAAGAAGGCGGGAGCTCCTACGAGCAGTACTTC
TRBJ2-5	.	TRBV5-6	.	CASSHGGFQETQYF	TGTGCCAGCAGCCATGGGGGATTCCAAGAGACCCAGTACTTC
TRBJ2-2	TRBD2	TRBV7-3	.	CASSLYQGSSGTGELFF	TGTGCCAGCAGCTTATATCAGGGTTCTAGCGGAACCGGGGAGCTGTTTTTT
TRBJ1-1	.	TRBV13	.	CASSIQVGTEAFF	TGTGCCAGCAGCATACAGGTGGGCACTGAAGCTTTCTTT
TRBJ2-3	TRBD2	TRBV7-6	.	CASSPVPGLADTDTQYF	TGTGCCAGCAGCCCCGTCCCGGGACTAGCGGACACAGATACGCAGTATTTT
TRBJ2-1	.	TRBV7-8	once	CASSLAGAGAFYNEQFF	TGTGCCAGCAGCTTAGCGGGGGCGGGAGCTTTCTACAATGAGCAGTTCTTC
TRBJ1-3	TRBD1	TRBV7-9	.	CASSLVPTGDRNTIYF	TGTGCCAGCAGCTTAGTTCCGACAGGGGATAGAAACACCATATATTTT
TRBJ1-1	.	TRBV14	once	CASSQTAGGPRSEAFF	TGTGCCAGCAGCCAGACCGCGGGGGGCCCCAGATCTGAAGCTTTCTTT
TRBJ1-2	TRBD1	TRBV7-8	once	CASSISGTALYGYTF	TGTGCCAGCAGCATATCCGGGACAGCTCTTTATGGCTACACCTTC
TRBJ1-2	.	TRBV11-2	.	CASSFMGVDYGYTF	TGTGCCAGCAGCTTTATGGGAGTAGACTATGGCTACACCTTC
TRBJ1-1	.	TRBV7-9	few	CASSLGVRAEAFF	TGTGCCAGCAGCTTAGGCGTTCGGGCTGAAGCTTTCTTT
TRBJ2-7	.	TRBV7-8	.	CASSPGGGPSYEQYF	TGTGCCAGCAGCCCCGGTGGGGGGCCCTCCTACGAGCAGTACTTC
TRBJ2-1	TRBD2	TRBV7-9	.	CASSSQTSDSYNEQFF	TGTGCCAGCAGCTCACAGACTAGCGACTCCTACAATGAGCAGTTCTTC
TRBJ2-3	TRBD1	TRBV9	once	CASSVDGTVHTDTQYF	TGTGCCAGCAGCGTAGACGGGACAGTTCACACAGATACGCAGTATTTT
TRBJ1-2	.	TRBV29-1	.	CSVEEIVRGYNYGYTF	TGCAGCGTTGAAGAAATCGTCAGGGGATATAACTATGGCTACACCTTC